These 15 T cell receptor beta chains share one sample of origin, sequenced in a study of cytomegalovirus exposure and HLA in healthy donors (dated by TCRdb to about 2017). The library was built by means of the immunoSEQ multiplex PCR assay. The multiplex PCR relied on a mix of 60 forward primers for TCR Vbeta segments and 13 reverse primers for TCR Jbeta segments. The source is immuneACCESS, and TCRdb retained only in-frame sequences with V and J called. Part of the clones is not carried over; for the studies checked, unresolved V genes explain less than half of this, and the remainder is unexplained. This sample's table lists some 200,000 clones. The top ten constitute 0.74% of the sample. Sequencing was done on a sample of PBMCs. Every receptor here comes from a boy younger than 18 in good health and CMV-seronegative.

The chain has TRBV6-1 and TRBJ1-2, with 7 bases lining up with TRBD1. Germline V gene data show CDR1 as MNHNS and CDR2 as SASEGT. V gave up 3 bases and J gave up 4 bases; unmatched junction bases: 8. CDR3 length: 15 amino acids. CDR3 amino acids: CASSDRGTVFYGYTF. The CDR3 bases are TGTGCCAGCAGTGATCGTGGGACAGTATTCTATGGCTACACCTTC.

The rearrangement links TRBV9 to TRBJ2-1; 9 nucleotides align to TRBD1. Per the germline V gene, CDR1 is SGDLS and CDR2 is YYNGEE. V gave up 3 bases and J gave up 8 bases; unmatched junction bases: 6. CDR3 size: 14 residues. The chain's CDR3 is CASSGTGERDEQFF. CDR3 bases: TGTGCCAGCAGCGGGACAGGGGAGCGGGATGAGCAGTTCTTC.

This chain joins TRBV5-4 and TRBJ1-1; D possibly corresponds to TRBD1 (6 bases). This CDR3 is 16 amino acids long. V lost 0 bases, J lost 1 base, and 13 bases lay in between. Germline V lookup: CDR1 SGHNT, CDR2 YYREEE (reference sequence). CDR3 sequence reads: CASSLEGIGGNTEAFF. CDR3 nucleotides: TGTGCCAGCAGCTTGGAAGGCATAGGGGGGAACACTGAAGCTTTCTTT.

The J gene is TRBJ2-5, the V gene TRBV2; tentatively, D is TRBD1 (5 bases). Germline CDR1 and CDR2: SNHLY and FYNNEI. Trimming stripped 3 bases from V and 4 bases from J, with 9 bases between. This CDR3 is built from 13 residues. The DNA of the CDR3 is TGTGCCAGCAGTGAGGACAATTCAGAGACCCAGTACTTC. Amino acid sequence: CASSEDNSETQYF.

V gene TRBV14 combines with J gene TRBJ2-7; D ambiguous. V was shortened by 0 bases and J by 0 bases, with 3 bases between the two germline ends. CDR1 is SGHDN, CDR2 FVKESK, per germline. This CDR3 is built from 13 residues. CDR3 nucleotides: TGTGCCAGCAGCCAAGACATCTCCTACGAGCAGTACTTC. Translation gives CASSQDISYEQYF.

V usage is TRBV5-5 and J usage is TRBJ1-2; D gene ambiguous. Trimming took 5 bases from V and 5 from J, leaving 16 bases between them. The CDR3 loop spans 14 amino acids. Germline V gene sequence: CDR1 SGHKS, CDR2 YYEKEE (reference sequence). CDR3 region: CASSSVTGSYGYTF. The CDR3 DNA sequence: TGTGCCAGCAGTTCTGTTACCGGTTCTTATGGCTACACCTTC.

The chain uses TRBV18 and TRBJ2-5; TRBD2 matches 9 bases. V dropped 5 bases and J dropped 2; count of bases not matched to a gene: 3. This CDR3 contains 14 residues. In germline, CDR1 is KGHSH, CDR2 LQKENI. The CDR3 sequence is CASSAAGGQETQYF. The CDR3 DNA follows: TGTGCCAGCTCAGCAGCGGGGGGACAAGAGACCCAGTACTTC.

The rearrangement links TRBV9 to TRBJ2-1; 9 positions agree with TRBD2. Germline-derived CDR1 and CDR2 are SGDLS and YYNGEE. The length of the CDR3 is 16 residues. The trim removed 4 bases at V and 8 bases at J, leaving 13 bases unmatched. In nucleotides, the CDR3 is TGTGCCAGCAGCCCCCGGGGCGCGGGGGGGCTGTATGAGCAGTTCTTC. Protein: CASSPRGAGGLYEQFF.

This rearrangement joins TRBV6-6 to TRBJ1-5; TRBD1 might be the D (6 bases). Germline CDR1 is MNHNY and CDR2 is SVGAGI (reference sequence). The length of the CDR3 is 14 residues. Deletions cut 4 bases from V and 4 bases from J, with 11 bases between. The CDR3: CASSSPTGNQPQHF. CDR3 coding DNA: TGTGCCAGCAGTTCTCCTACAGGGAATCAGCCCCAGCATTTT.

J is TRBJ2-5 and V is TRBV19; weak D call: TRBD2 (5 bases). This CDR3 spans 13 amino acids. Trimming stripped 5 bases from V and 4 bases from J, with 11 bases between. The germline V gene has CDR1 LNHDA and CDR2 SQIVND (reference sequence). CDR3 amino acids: CASSLLGVETQYF. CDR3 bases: TGTGCCAGTAGTCTCCTCGGGGTAGAGACCCAGTACTTC. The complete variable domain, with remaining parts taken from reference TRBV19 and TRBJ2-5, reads DGGITQSPKYLFRKEGQNVTLSCEQNLNHDAMYWYRQDPGQGLRLIYYSQIVNDFQKGDIAEGYSVSREKKESFPLTVTSAQKNPTAFYLCASSLLGVETQYFGPGTRLLVL.

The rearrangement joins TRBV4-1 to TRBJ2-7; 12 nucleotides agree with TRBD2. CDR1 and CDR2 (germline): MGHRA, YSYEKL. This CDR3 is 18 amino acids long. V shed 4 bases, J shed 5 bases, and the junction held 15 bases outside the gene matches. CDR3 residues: CASSPLGRTSGVGDEQYF. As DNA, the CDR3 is TGCGCCAGCAGCCCCCTAGGTCGGACTAGCGGGGTAGGGGACGAGCAGTACTTC.

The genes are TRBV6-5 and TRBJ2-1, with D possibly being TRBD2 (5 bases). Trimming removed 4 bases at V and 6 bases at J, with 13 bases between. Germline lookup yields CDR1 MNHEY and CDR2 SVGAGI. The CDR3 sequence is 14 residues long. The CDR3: CASSFEAGGNEQFF. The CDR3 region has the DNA TGTGCCAGCAGTTTCGAAGCCGGAGGCAATGAGCAGTTCTTC.

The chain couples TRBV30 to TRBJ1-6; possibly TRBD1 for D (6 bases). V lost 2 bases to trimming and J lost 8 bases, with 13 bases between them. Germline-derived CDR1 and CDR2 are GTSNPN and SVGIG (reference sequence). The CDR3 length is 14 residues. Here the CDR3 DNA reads TGTGCCTGGAGTCCGGACAGTAGCGATTCACCCCTCCACTTT. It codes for CAWSPDSSDSPLHF.

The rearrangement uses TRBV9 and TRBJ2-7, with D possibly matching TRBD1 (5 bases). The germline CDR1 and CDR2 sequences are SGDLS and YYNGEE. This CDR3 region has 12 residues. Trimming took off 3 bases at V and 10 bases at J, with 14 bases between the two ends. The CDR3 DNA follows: TGTGCCAGCAGCGGCCCCCAGGGCCCCCAGTACTTC. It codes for CASSGPQGPQYF.

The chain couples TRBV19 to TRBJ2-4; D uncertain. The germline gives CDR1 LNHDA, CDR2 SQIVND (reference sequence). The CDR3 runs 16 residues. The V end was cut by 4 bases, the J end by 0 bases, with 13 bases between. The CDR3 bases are TGTGCCAGTAGTACTGGTCTACCTCTAGCCAAAAACATTCAGTACTTC. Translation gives CASSTGLPLAKNIQYF. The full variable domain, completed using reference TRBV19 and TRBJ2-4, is DGGITQSPKYLFRKEGQNVTLSCEQNLNHDAMYWYRQDPGQGLRLIYYSQIVNDFQKGDIAEGYSVSREKKESFPLTVTSAQKNPTAFYLCASSTGLPLAKNIQYFGAGTRLSVL.